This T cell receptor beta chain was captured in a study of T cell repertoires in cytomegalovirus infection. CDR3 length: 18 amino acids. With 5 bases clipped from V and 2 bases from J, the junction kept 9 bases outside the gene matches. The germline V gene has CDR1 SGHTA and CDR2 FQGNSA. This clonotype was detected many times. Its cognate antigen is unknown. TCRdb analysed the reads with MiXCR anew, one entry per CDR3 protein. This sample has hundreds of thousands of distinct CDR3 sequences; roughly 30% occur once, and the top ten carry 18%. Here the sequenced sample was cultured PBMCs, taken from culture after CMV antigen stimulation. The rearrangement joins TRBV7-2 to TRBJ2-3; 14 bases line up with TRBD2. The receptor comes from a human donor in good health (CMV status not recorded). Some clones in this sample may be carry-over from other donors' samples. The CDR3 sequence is CASSTRLAGGPSTDTQYF. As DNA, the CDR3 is TGTGCCAGCAGCACCCGACTAGCGGGAGGGCCTTCCACAGATACGCAGTATTTT.